This TCR beta chain was profiled in a study of blood T cell repertoires in COVID-19. As for the study in general: The United States, Italy and Spain supplied acute and convalescent COVID-19 samples. From T cells, B-cell-depleted T cells, or PBMCs came the material, which was cDNA or gDNA.

Trimming took off 1 base at V and 4 bases at J, with 9 bases between the two ends. Germline values: CDR1 SGHVS, CDR2 FQNEAQ. There are 14 residues in the CDR3. This clone showed up just once. Authors' data handling: Amplification with reference gene primers provided the estimates of nucleated cell counts. The data were produced by immunoSEQ multiplex PCR, yet TCRdb's version contains in-frame clones alone and is incomplete. V, J and clone size reflect that table, while D and trimming were determined from the DNA. The table has 13,000 or so clones, roughly 72% seen once. The Seattle site enrolled patients during active infection and followed them longitudinally.

The receptor comes from a man between 60 and 70 years old with COVID-19, enrolled during active disease. Sequenced sample: peripheral blood. The chain joins TRBV7-8 to TRBJ2-3, with D tentatively TRBD2 (5 bases). CDR3 nucleotide sequence: TGTGCCAGCAGCTTAGACGGGGATCCAGATACGCAGTATTTT. Translating it yields CASSLDGDPDTQYF. Full variable domain (missing parts from reference TRBV7-8 and TRBJ2-3): GAGVSQSPRYKVAKRGQDVALRCDPISGHVSLFWYQQALGQGPEFLTYFQNEAQLDKSGLPSDRFFAERPEGSVSTLKIQRTQQEDSAVYLCASSLDGDPDTQYFGPGTRLTVL.